The source of this T cell receptor (beta chain) is a study of T cell responses to AZD1222 COVID-19 vaccine. Whole-study findings and limits: Among the donors, most were white British and more were female, and clonal diversity was possibly underestimated. Spike regions recognized by vaccine-associated CD4 TCRs spanned the protein, led by 160-218 and 743-854. Nearly half of the spike-specific TCRs reportedly recognize variant regions that carry no mutations. There were repertoire samples only from the period after the peak T cell response.

With regard to this clone: Its specificity is not known.

Germline loops: CDR1 SGHTA, CDR2 FQGNSA. V lost 3 bases and J lost 10, with 12 bases in between. The CDR3 runs 12 residues. TCRdb keeps only in-frame clones here, not all; method: immunoSEQ multiplex PCR. Of more than 150,000 clones listed, 85% to 90% are singletons. This TCR came from an adult in good health. The sequences come from peripheral blood, collected on day 0 of AZD1222 vaccination. J is TRBJ1-1 and V is TRBV7-2, with D tentatively TRBD1 (5 bases). CDR3 sequence reads: CASSFSGPGAFF. The DNA for the CDR3 is TGTGCCAGCAGCTTTTCAGGGCCTGGAGCTTTCTTT. The variable domain in full, with the rest retrieved from reference TRBV7-2 and TRBJ1-1, is GAGVSQSPSNKVTEKGKDVELRCDPISGHTALYWYRQSLGQGLEFLIYFQGNSAPDKSGLPSDRFSAERTGGSVSTLTIQRTQQEDSAVYLCASSFSGPGAFFGQGTRLTVV.